This TCR beta chain was identified in a study of blood T cell repertoires in COVID-19. Study at large: Both acute and convalescent COVID-19 samples were obtained from the United States, Italy and Spain.

Trimming cost V 4 bases and J 2 bases, with 12 bases left between them. Looked up from germline, CDR1 is SGHRS and CDR2 is YFSETQ. The CDR3 spans 14 residues. In the authors' methods: Amplifying reference gene primers gave estimates of nucleated cell counts. Sequencing was performed with immunoSEQ multiplex PCR; in TCRdb, only in-frame clones are kept and a portion is missing. V and J calls and clone size are those listed in that table; D and trimming were worked out from the DNA. The sample records 45,000 to 60,000 clones, less than 85% being singletons. The TCR was taken from a man over 45 with acute or convalescent COVID-19. The rearrangement uses TRBV5-1 and TRBJ1-2; perhaps TRBD1 as D (5 bases). Sequencing input: peripheral blood. The CDR3 nucleotides are TGCGCCAGCAGCCCCGGGCAGGGAAACTATGGCTACACCTTC. It codes for CASSPGQGNYGYTF.